This T cell receptor (beta chain) is from a study of cytomegalovirus exposure and HLA in healthy donors (dated 2017 in TCRdb). As for the study more broadly: According to an earlier analysis of around 600 of the donors, about 179 million T cells yielded approximately 120 million unique TCR beta sequences and about 300 Gb of sequence data. Approximately 300 gigabases of sequencing data and about 92 million unique TCR sequences made up an early release that covered over 550 HLA-typed donors. Among the roughly 400 genotyped donors, approximately 77% belonged to the genetic ancestry cluster associated with self-reported Caucasian donors. The aim of the study was to test whether cataloging public T cell receptors could identify signatures of past pathogen exposure. The study profiled the T cell repertoires of more than 500 subjects by immunosequencing and related them to cytomegalovirus serostatus. In addition to the first cohort of 650 to 750 subjects, a separate validation cohort of 120 different subjects was used. High-throughput TCR immunosequencing, statistical association of individual TCRs with disease status, and machine learning were combined to predict cytomegalovirus infection status. A later analysis re-examined previously published TCR beta repertoires from 500 to 700 donors and added high-resolution HLA genotyping to investigate patterns of TCR occurrence. Rather than drawing on any new phenotypic data, the later analysis identified candidate immune exposures from TCR beta sequences and the way those sequences occurred across donors. To decide whether each TCR beta V gene segment behaved as functional or pseudogenic, an earlier analysis of some 600 of the donors relied on high-throughput TCR beta sequencing. Alongside the repertoire data, information on donor age, sex, ethnicity and CMV serostatus was compiled. A later genetic analysis used genome-wide SNP genotypes for 398 of the 666 donors, treating that subset as a discovery cohort. All discovery cohort repertoires had been generated using a single sequencing platform. Class I and class II HLA loci were covered by the typing at four-digit resolution. Typing coverage differed by locus: A, B, C, DRB1 and DQB1 were typed in about 629-630 donors, DQA1 in 500 to 550, DPA1 in over 600, and DPB1 in approximately 450. Roughly 5 DR-DQ haplotypes were handled as single units for association and clustering, since linkage in the cohort was strong. On average, around 240,000 unique TCR beta nucleotide sequences were sequenced per donor among a few hundred genotyped donors of the cohort, with around 19% of those sequences being non-productive.

The library was prepared using the immunoSEQ multiplex PCR assay. For the multiplex PCR, a mixture combining 60 forward primers for TCR Vbeta segments and 13 reverse primers for TCR Jbeta segments was used. The CDR3 region of rearranged TCR beta genes was amplified from genomic DNA with a multiplex PCR assay. The amplified TCR beta libraries were sequenced on the Illumina HiSeq System as 87-base-pair reads. As for the authors' bioinformatics: A later analysis counted approximately 76 million unique TCR beta chains across the 666 repertoires, and some 12 million of these chains were shared by at least two donors. A nearest-neighbor algorithm error-corrected the raw reads and collapsed the reads into unique sequences, merging closely related sequences to remove PCR and sequencing errors. To assign V, D and J gene segments, CDR3 sequences were aligned to IMGT reference sequences. For a sequence to be retained, a match of at least six nucleotides to both a V gene segment and a J gene segment was required. Rearrangements were called productive when the CDR3 lacked stop codons and stayed in frame with V and J; all others were non-productive. CDR3 was defined by IMGT convention, running from the second conserved V-encoded cysteine to the conserved J-encoded phenylalanine. Sequences without an unambiguous match to a single V gene segment were excluded from the earlier analysis of about 600 of the donors. An earlier analysis of fewer than 750 of the donors classified V segments as functional when productive rearrangements were above 56.7% and as segregating when the standard deviation between donors was above 5%. A statistical classification framework was developed to diagnose cytomegalovirus status using the catalog of TCR beta chain sequences. In a later analysis, TCR nucleotide sequences were compared against IMGT/GENE-DB human TR gene sequences so that V and J genes could be assigned. Using the TCRdist pipeline, a later analysis assigned CDR3 sequences along with most-parsimonious VDJ recombination scenarios. In a later analysis, each TCR beta chain was defined by its CDR3 amino acid sequence together with its V-gene family, and reads lacking a unique V-gene family were excluded. To address suspected cross-contamination and a sequencing artifact, a later analysis removed under 600 highly shared, low-generation-probability nucleotide sequences. For each public chain, a later analysis derived a clonal expansion index from normalized ranks of inferred template counts within each repertoire. In a later analysis, generation probabilities were computed using a VDJ recombination model fitted to out-of-frame rearrangements, and the results were checked against IGoR. Hypergeometric tests were used in a later analysis to score TCR-TCR, TCR-HLA and TCR-CMV co-occurrence, with a repertoire-size bias correction applied to the TCR pairs. To estimate false discovery rates, a later analysis permuted the HLA or CMV assignments 20 times. In a later analysis, co-occurring TCRs were grouped using DBSCAN, with TCRdist sequence similarity added in when clustering inside HLA-allele-positive subsets. Co-occurrence clustering excluded repertoires with fewer than 30,000 or more than 120,000 public chains, plus five with anomalous nucleotide sharing. Imported from immuneACCESS, the table was reduced by TCRdb to in-frame sequences with V and J called. These copies leave out some clones; in studies compared against another copy, an unresolved V gene accounts for under half, and the cause of the remainder is not known. The V and J calls and clone size come from that table; D and trimming were worked out from the DNA. A total of about 110,000 clones appear in this sample, over 60% of them only once. Of the sample, about 8.5% is held by the ten largest clones.

Points the paper makes about the study in general: Linkage disequilibrium might explain the correlated functional status among segregating V segments, but an unknown experimental factor could not be excluded. In both the original and validation cohorts, the classifier was reported to diagnose cytomegalovirus status with high specificity and sensitivity. According to a later analysis, most CMV-associated TCR beta chains appeared to be HLA-restricted, and the HLA associations seemed to be driven largely by CMV exposure. Presence/absence analyses assumed roughly uniform sequencing depth across donors, an assumption that may not hold. According to a later analysis, TCR association rates differed among HLA loci, with DRB1 alleles showing the most associated TCRs and HLA-C alleles showing the fewest. A later genetic analysis associated a missense DCLRE1C variant with V-gene and J-gene trimming of TCR beta chains, and an independent cohort replicated the association. In a later genetic analysis, fewer N-insertions in productive TCRs were reported among donors in an Asian-associated ancestry cluster than the roughly 700-donor mean. A later analysis reported that several top co-occurrence clusters appeared linked to parvovirus B19, influenza, CMV and Epstein-Barr virus. HLA typing was unavailable for some donors at each locus, so association tests used only the typed subset. Because counts were too low, more than 15 rarely observed V segments, including chromosome 9 orphons, were left out of the earlier analysis of approximately 580 of the donors. The authors suggested that the approach could potentially be generalized to other disease states and immunological phenotypes. In a later analysis, more than 15,000 TCR beta sequences were associated with specific HLA alleles at a false discovery rate of 0.05. A further reported finding was that TCR beta sequences accurately predicted the HLA-A and HLA-B alleles for most subjects in the first cohort. Most TCR sequences were seen in very few donors, while some public TCRs were found in many individuals. A cluster of highly shared sequence variants was judged likely to be a technical artifact of the sequencing pipeline. A few of the identified cytomegalovirus-associated TCR beta chains were confirmed in vitro to be specific for cytomegalovirus antigens. In this cohort, only TCR beta chains were sequenced, and detectable features were limited by the absence of alpha or paired-chain data. The study gave a list of about 170 TCR beta chains associated with cytomegalovirus. An earlier analysis of roughly 570 of the donors showed that most TCR beta V segments appeared in productive rearrangements either about 87% or about 30% of the time, which broadly matched IMGT annotations. For the cohort, immune exposure information was limited to CMV serostatus. Assigning TCR associations to individual alleles was difficult when HLA alleles, especially DR and DQ, strongly co-occurred. In a later analysis, HLA-associated TCR beta chains showed more clonal expansion and lower generation probabilities than non-associated chains that were equally common.

As concerns this clone: Its antigen is unknown. No base-level quality is on record; no much larger clone is a single base apart.

The cohort was made up of several hundred healthy bone marrow donors. At the time of sampling, all cohort members were nominally healthy, though unrecorded immune exposures were likely present. The donor was CMV seropositive and was included in the group of approximately 310 seropositive cohort members. Each donor provided a peripheral blood sample, and peripheral blood mononuclear cells were used for TCR beta sequencing. Genomic DNA extraction from the blood cell samples was performed with the Qiagen DNeasy Blood Extraction Kit. The sample consisted of PBMCs. This TCR derives from a man aged 18-30 years in good health and CMV-seropositive.

The DNA reads as follows: TGTGCCAGCAGTCCTCGAACGGGGGTGTACCACACTGAAGCTTTCTTT. Its amino acids are CASSPRTGVYHTEAFF. The rearrangement joined TRBV28 to TRBJ1-1; TRBD1 might be the D gene, on 5 matching bases. In the germline V gene, CDR1 corresponds to MDHEN and CDR2 to SYDVKM. A distance of 19 bases separates the germline ends of V and J, which lose 5 bases and 3 bases respectively. Inclusive of the bounding cysteine and phenylalanine, the CDR3 is 16 residues long. CDR3 DNA only is kept here, 48 bases in frame from base 1. The full variable domain, with segments outside the CDR3 supplied by the reference TRBV28 and TRBJ1-1 proteins, appears as DVKVTQSSRYLVKRTGEKVFLECVQDMDHENMFWYRQDPGLGLRLIYFSYDVKMKEKGDIPEGYSVSREKKERFSLILESASTNQTSMYLCASSPRTGVYHTEAFFGQGTRLTVV.